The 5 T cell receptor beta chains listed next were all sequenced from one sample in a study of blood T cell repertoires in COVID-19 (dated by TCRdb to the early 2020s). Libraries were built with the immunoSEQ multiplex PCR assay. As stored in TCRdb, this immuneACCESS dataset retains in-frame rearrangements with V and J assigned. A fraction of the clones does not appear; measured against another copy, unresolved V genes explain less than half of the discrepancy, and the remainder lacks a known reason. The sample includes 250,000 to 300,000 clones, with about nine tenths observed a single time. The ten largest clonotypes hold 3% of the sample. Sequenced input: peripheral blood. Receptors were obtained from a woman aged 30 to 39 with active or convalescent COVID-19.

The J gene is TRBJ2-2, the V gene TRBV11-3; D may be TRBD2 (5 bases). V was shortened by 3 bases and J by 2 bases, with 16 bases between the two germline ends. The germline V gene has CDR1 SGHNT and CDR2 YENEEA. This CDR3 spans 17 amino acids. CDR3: CASSFRTGIRNTGELFF. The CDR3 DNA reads TGTGCCAGCAGCTTCAGAACCGGGATCCGAAACACCGGGGAGCTGTTTTTT.

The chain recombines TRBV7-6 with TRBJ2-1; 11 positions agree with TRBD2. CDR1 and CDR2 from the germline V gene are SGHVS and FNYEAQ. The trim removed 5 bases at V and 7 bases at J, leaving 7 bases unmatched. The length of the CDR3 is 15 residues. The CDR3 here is CASSPSSGGQNEQFF. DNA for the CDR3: TGTGCCAGCAGCCCATCTAGCGGGGGGCAGAATGAGCAGTTCTTC.

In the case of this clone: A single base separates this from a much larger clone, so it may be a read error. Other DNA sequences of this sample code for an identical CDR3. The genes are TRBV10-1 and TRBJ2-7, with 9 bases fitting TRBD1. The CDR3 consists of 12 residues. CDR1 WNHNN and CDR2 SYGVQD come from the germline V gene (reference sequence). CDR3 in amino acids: CASGTGTYEQYF. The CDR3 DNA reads TGCGCCAGCGGGACAGGGACCTACGAGCAATACTTC.

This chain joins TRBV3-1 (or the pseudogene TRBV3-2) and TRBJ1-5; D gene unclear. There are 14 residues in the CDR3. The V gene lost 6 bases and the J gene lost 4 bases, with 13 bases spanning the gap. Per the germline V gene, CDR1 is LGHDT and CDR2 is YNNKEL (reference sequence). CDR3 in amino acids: CASSPASGNQPQHF. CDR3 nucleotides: TGTGCCAGCAGTCCGGCCTCGGGGAATCAGCCCCAGCATTTT.

The CDR3, as DNA: TGTGCCAGCAGTCTGGAGGGGGCGGCGGCAGATACGCAGTATTTT. This sequence encodes CASSLEGAAADTQYF. V usage is TRBV2 and J usage is TRBJ2-3; tentative D call: TRBD1 (7 bases). This CDR3 region has 15 residues. The ends were cut back, 5 bases at V and 4 bases at J, with 16 bases in the middle. Germline loops: CDR1 SNHLY, CDR2 FYNNEI. Full variable domain (missing parts from reference TRBV2 and TRBJ2-3): EPEVTQTPSHQVTQMGQEVILRCVPISNHLYFYWYRQILGQKVEFLVSFYNNEISEKSEIFDDQFSVERPDGSNFTLKIRSTKLEDSAMYFCASSLEGAAADTQYFGPGTRLTVL.